The source of this T cell receptor beta chain is a study of cytomegalovirus exposure and HLA in healthy donors. The study's findings and limits: The study flagged about 160 TCR beta chains as cytomegalovirus-associated.

The PCR was carried out with 60 Vbeta primers and 13 Jbeta primers. Assay used: immunoSEQ multiplex PCR; TCRdb lists only in-frame clones, some missing. The data hold about 130,000 clones, with 80% observed a single time. The CDR3 is 16 amino acids. Germline V gene data show CDR1 as SGHTA and CDR2 as FQGNSA. Trimming left V 1 base short and J 2 bases short, with 12 bases between. Remarks on this clone: What it binds is unknown.

The chain combines TRBV7-2 with TRBJ1-3; D gene uncertain. This clonotype originated in a woman between 35 and 50 years old in good health and CMV-seronegative. The sequenced material came from PBMCs. The CDR3 DNA follows: TGTGCCAGCAGCTTAGAAATGGGGAGCACTGGAAACACCATATATTTT. This translates into CASSLEMGSTGNTIYF.